Following are 16 T cell receptor beta chains from one sample sequenced in a study of human T cells and chemical hapten exposure. One entry per CDR3 protein, called by TCRdb with MiXCR from the RACE reads. This sample has roughly 100,000 distinct CDR3 sequences, with 8.5% to 9% found just once. Described time point: healthy volunteer bleed at 2 weeks. Unseparated into fractions, whole blood served as the source from which total RNA was extracted. Sequences were obtained from whole blood. These receptors came from a female donor in good health. Some clones in this sample may be carry-over from other donors' samples.

This clonotype came up a few times. The chain joins TRBV20-1 to TRBJ2-3; 10 bases fit TRBD2. Per the germline V gene, CDR1 is DFQATT and CDR2 is SNEGSKA (reference sequence). The CDR3 spans 17 residues. J lost 0 bases, V lost 5 bases, and 11 bases had no gene match. The CDR3 region is CSAGVAGGYSSTDTQYF. CDR3 sequence (DNA): TGCAGTGCTGGTGTAGCGGGAGGTTACTCTAGCACAGATACGCAGTATTTT.

This clonotype was recorded at least ten times. The chain links TRBV20-1 to TRBJ2-3; TRBD2 matches at 15 bases. Germline V CDR1 and CDR2: DFQATT, SNEGSKA (reference sequence). The CDR3 has 16 residues. J gave up 2 bases and V 1 base, and 1 base lay outside the gene matches. The CDR3 nucleotides are TGCAGTGCTAGAGGGACTAGCGGGAGGGCCACAGATACGCAGTATTTT. This sequence encodes CSARGTSGRATDTQYF.

This clonotype came up many times. V is TRBV28 and J is TRBJ2-5; no definite D call. The CDR3 is 15 amino acids. Germline-derived CDR1 and CDR2 are MDHEN and SYDVKM. The germline V and J ends were trimmed by 2 bases and 0 bases, with 10 bases remaining between them. CDR3 protein: CASSLPGADQETQYF. CDR3 nucleotides: TGTGCCAGCAGTTTACCAGGCGCCGACCAAGAGACCCAGTACTTC.

The rearrangement joins TRBV27 to TRBJ1-1; D unresolved. This CDR3 has 13 amino acids. Germline CDR1 is MNHEY and CDR2 is SMNVEV (reference sequence). The ends were cut back, 1 base at V and 2 bases at J, with 5 bases in the middle. CDR3 in DNA: TGTGCCAGCAGTTTATACTTCAACACTGAAGCTTTCTTT. Translated, it gives CASSLYFNTEAFF.

This clonotype was detected many times. The chain links TRBV20-1 to TRBJ2-5; no firm D call. Germline V gene lookup returns CDR1 DFQATT and CDR2 SNEGSKA (reference sequence). V dropped 0 bases and J dropped 0 bases, with 5 bases sitting between them. This CDR3 has 13 residues. The CDR3 spells CSAREGYQETQYF. CDR3 sequence (DNA): TGCAGTGCTAGAGAAGGGTACCAAGAGACCCAGTACTTC.

V usage is TRBV2 and J usage is TRBJ2-3; either TRBD1 or TRBD2 may fit D (6 bases each). Trimming stripped 2 bases from V and 1 base from J, with 13 bases between. The CDR3 is 16 amino acids. The germline V gene encodes CDR1 SNHLY and CDR2 FYNNEI. CDR3: CASSEWGAGGTDTQYF. CDR3 coding DNA: TGTGCCAGCAGTGAATGGGGGGCCGGGGGCACAGATACGCAGTATTTT.

The chain carries TRBV20-1 and TRBJ2-3; 10 bases map to TRBD2. Germline CDR1 reads DFQATT; CDR2 reads SNEGSKA (reference sequence). This CDR3 is 17 amino acids long. V dropped 1 base and J dropped 5; count of bases not matched to a gene: 12. The DNA for the CDR3 is TGCAGTGCTAGAGCTCCCAAAGCGGGAGGGCCCTTAGATACGCAGTATTTT. This translates into CSARAPKAGGPLDTQYF.

At least ten counts were recorded for this clonotype. The chain employs TRBV6-4 and TRBJ2-1, with 7 bases fitting TRBD2. Germline values: CDR1 MRHNA, CDR2 SNTAGT. J lost 2 bases, V lost 9 bases, and 7 bases had no gene match. The CDR3 totals 14 residues. The CDR3 here is CASASSGAYNEQFF. In nucleotides, the CDR3 is TGTGCCAGTGCCTCTAGCGGCGCCTACAATGAGCAGTTCTTC.

This clonotype was picked up a small number of times. This chain uses TRBV28 with TRBJ1-5, with D possibly matching TRBD1 (6 bases). Per the germline V gene, CDR1 is MDHEN and CDR2 is SYDVKM. The V gene lost 6 bases and the J gene lost 7 bases, with 13 bases spanning the gap. The CDR3 is 13 residues long. The CDR3 loop reads CASREGGGQPQHF. The CDR3 region has the DNA TGTGCCAGCAGGGAAGGGGGTGGGCAGCCCCAGCATTTT.

The chain couples TRBV30 to TRBJ2-3, with TRBD1 identical over 8 bases. The CDR3 loop spans 16 amino acids. With V trimmed by 0 bases and J by 3 bases, 8 bases remained unmatched. Per the germline V gene, CDR1 is GTSNPN and CDR2 is SVGIG (reference sequence). CDR3 DNA: TGTGCCTGGAGTGTACAGGTCAGGGGGCGGACAGATACGCAGTATTTT. This codes for CAWSVQVRGRTDTQYF.

J is TRBJ2-7 and V is TRBV4-1; weak D call: TRBD1 (6 bases). Germline-derived CDR1 and CDR2 are MGHRA and YSYEKL. V shed 3 bases and J shed 9 bases, with 18 bases lying between them. The CDR3 consists of 14 residues. The CDR3 region has the DNA TGCGCCAGCAGCCAGACAGGAACTCTACGAGGGCAGTACTTC. Its protein product is CASSQTGTLRGQYF.

This clonotype was observed a handful of times. The J gene is TRBJ2-1, the V gene TRBV27, with 9 bases fitting TRBD2. The CDR3 has 16 amino acids. The J segment lost 4 bases and the V segment lost 5 bases, leaving 9 bases of the junction unmatched. Looked up from germline, CDR1 is MNHEY and CDR2 is SMNVEV (reference sequence). This CDR3 reads CASSLLAGTIYNEQFF. The CDR3, as DNA: TGTGCCAGCAGTCTCCTAGCGGGAACGATTTACAATGAGCAGTTCTTC.

The chain is built from TRBV3-1 and TRBJ2-1; D assignment may be TRBD1 or TRBD2 (5 bases each). The CDR3 is 17 amino acids. Trimming removed 7 bases at V and 9 bases at J, with 28 bases between. Germline loops: CDR1 LGHDT, CDR2 YNNKEL (reference sequence). The CDR3 sequence is CASKQGTGTSYEGEQFF. The CDR3 nucleotides read TGTGCCAGCAAGCAAGGAACCGGGACGTCCTATGAGGGTGAGCAGTTCTTC.

This clonotype was counted at least ten times. The DNA of the CDR3 is TGTGCCCTCGACTTGAGCGGGAGCGAGCAGTTCTTC. Protein product: CALDLSGSEQFF. The chain has TRBV7-9 and TRBJ2-1; 8 bases fit TRBD2. V was clipped by 11 bases and J by 10 bases; unmatched bases: 10. Germline CDR1 is SEHNR and CDR2 is FQNEAQ (reference sequence). The CDR3 runs 12 residues.

The chain couples TRBV28 to TRBJ1-5, with TRBD1 matching over 8 bases. Germline CDR1 MDHEN, CDR2 SYDVKM. The CDR3 spans 13 residues. V lost 6 bases, J lost 7 bases, and 5 bases stayed unmatched. This CDR3 is CASRSTGAQPQHF. The CDR3 nucleotides read TGTGCCAGCAGGTCGACAGGGGCCCAGCCCCAGCATTTT.

This clonotype was seen only a few times. The gene calls are TRBV7-2 and TRBJ1-3; D may be TRBD1 (5 bases). Germline CDR1 SGHTA, CDR2 FQGNSA. Trimming took off 5 bases at V and 0 bases at J, with 11 bases between the two ends. The CDR3 totals 15 residues. CDR3: CASSRDSNSGNTIYF. The CDR3 DNA sequence: TGTGCCAGCAGCAGAGACAGCAACTCTGGAAACACCATATATTTT.